Each of the 3 T cell receptor beta chains below was sequenced from the same sample in a study of CD8+ T cells in alopecia areata. Extraction and reverse transcription of RNA yielded cDNA as the sequencing template. The method was immunoSEQ multiplex PCR; TCRdb's version includes in-frame clones alone and lacks a portion of them. The repertoire has more than 150,000 clones, about half of them found once; the top ten carry 9.5% to 13%. Indicated treatment: oral pan-JAK inhibitor, 5-10 mg twice daily. Sample: CD8+ T cells sorted from blood, taken at roughly week 53, from a patient treated with tofacitinib. These receptors were collected from a human donor with alopecia areata.

This chain joins TRBV11-2 and TRBJ2-3, with a tentative D call TRBD1 (5 bases). The length of the CDR3 is 17 residues. Germline CDR1 is SGHAT and CDR2 is FQNNGV. The V end lost 4 bases, the J end lost 4 bases, and 21 bases lay between the germline ends. The CDR3 DNA reads TGTGCCAGCAGCTCAAAAACCAGGGTCCCGAACCCAGATACGCAGTATTTT. Translated, it gives CASSSKTRVPNPDTQYF. Complete variable domain (other parts from reference TRBV11-2 and TRBJ2-3): EAGVAQSPRYKIIEKRQSVAFWCNPISGHATLYWYQQILGQGPKLLIQFQNNGVVDDSQLPKDRFSAERLKGVDSTLKIQPAKLEDSAVYLCASSSKTRVPNPDTQYFGPGTRLTVL.

This clone was found a few times. For the CDR3, the DNA is TGCAGCGTTGCAGGGACCCCGACCGACTACACCTTC. Translation gives CSVAGTPTDYTF. The gene calls are TRBV29-1 and TRBJ1-2, with D maybe TRBD1 (5 bases). The V end was cut by 4 bases, the J end by 10 bases, with 16 bases between. CDR1 and CDR2 from the germline V gene are SQVTM and ANQGSEA. CDR3 size: 12 residues.

The chain couples TRBV14 to TRBJ2-5; possible D gene TRBD2, 5 bases. Trimming shortened V by 0 bases and J by 0 bases, and 11 bases separated the two germline ends. Per the germline V gene, CDR1 is SGHDN and CDR2 is FVKESK. This CDR3 is 16 amino acids long. The CDR3 DNA is TGTGCCAGCAGCCAAGATCGCGGGTCGTACCAAGAGACCCAGTACTTC. This translates into CASSQDRGSYQETQYF.